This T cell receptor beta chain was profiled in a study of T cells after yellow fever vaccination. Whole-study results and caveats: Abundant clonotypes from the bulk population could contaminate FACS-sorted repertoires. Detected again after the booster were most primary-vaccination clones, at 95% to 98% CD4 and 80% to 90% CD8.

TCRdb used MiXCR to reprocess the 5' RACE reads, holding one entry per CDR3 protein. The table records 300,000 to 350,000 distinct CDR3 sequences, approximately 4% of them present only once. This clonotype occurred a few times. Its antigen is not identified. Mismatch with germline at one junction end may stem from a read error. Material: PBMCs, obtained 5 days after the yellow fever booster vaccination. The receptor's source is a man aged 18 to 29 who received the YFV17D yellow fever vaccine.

The CDR3: CASSLEGGWEKLFF. The CDR3 nucleotides read TGTGCCAGCAGCCTAGAGGGGGGCTGGGAAAAACTGTTTTTT. The rearrangement links TRBV11-2 to TRBJ1-4; a possible D gene is TRBD1 (6 bases). Germline V gene data show CDR1 as SGHAT and CDR2 as FQNNGV. There are 14 residues in the CDR3.